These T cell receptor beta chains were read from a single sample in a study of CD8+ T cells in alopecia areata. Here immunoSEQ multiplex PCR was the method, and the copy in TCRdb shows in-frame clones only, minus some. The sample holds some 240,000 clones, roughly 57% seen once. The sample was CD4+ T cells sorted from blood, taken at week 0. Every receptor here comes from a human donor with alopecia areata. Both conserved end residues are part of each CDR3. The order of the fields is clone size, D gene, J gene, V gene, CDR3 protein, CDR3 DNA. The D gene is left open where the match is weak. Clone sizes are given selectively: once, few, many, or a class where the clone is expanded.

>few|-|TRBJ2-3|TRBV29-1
CSVPAGADTQYF
TGCAGCGTCCCCGCTGGTGCAGATACGCAGTATTTT
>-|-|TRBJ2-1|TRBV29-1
CSTTGSSYNEQFF
TGCAGCACAACAGGGAGCTCCTACAATGAGCAGTTCTTC
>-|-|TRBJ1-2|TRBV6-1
CASSVIEGQDGYTF
TGTGCCAGCAGTGTGATCGAGGGGCAGGATGGCTACACCTTC
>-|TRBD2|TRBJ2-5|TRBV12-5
CASGLVYREALGETQYF
TGTGCTAGTGGTTTGGTTTACCGGGAGGCTCTTGGAGAGACCCAGTACTTC
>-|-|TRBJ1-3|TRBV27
CASSLIQGNTIYF
TGTGCCAGCAGTCTAATACAGGGAAACACCATATATTTT
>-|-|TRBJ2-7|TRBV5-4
CASSLFQGHSEQYF
TGTGCCAGCAGCTTGTTCCAGGGGCATAGCGAGCAGTACTTC
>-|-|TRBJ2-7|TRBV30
CAWNPLDSNSYEQYF
TGTGCCTGGAACCCCCTCGACAGCAACTCCTACGAGCAGTACTTC
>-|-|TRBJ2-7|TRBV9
CASSGGPYEQYF
TGTGCCAGCAGCGGAGGACCATACGAGCAGTACTTC
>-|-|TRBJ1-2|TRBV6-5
CASSYARDYGYTF
TGTGCCAGCAGTTACGCCAGGGACTATGGCTACACCTTC
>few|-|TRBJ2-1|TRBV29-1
CSVTNRVNEQFF
TGCAGCGTCACAAACAGGGTAAATGAGCAGTTCTTC
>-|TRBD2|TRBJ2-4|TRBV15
CATSSLGTSGGAVQYF
TGTGCCACCAGCAGCCTCGGAACTAGCGGGGGAGCCGTTCAGTACTTC
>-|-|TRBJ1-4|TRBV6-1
CASMDYGELFF
TGTGCCAGCATGGATTACGGGGAACTGTTTTTT
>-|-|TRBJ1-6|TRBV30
CAWSVRGLRSNSPLHF
TGTGCCTGGAGTGTACGTGGCCTACGAAGCAATTCACCCCTCCACTTT
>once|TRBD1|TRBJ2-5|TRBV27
CASSFGTGGGTQYF
TGTGCCAGCAGTTTTGGGACAGGGGGAGGGACCCAGTACTTC
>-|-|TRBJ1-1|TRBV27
CASSLLQSVNTEAFF
TGTGCCAGCAGTTTATTACAGTCTGTGAACACTGAAGCTTTCTTT
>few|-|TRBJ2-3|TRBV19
CASSIAWQPTDTQYF
TGTGCCAGTAGTATCGCGTGGCAACCTACAGATACGCAGTATTTT
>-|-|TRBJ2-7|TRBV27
CASSFRGYEQYF
TGTGCCAGCAGTTTTAGAGGGTACGAGCAGTACTTC